This record concerns one T cell receptor (beta chain) sequence. The antigen is undetermined. Treatment of the sample: 10-day PBMC culture with coronavirus spike peptide pools or control peptides (ViraFEST assay). The ViraFEST method relied on peptide pools to expand antigen-specific T cells, followed by TCR sequencing. The data belong to a study of vaccination and CD4 T cells after COVID-19. Study observations and caveats: Convalescent patients displayed a median 86.3% of reactive clones emerging only post-vaccination. Clonotypes reactive to SARS-CoV-2 had a median that went up from roughly 21 to 40, but not significantly.

The germline V and J ends were trimmed by 4 bases and 1 base, with 10 bases remaining between them. Per germline, CDR1 DFQATT and CDR2 SNEGSKA (reference sequence). This CDR3 is 13 amino acids long. CD4+ T cells that had been cultured provided DNA sequenced with the Oncomine TCR Beta short-read assay. TCRdb independently ran MiXCR on the PCR reads; one entry per CDR3 protein. There are about 10,000 distinct CDR3 sequences in the sample; 63% occur only once, and more than 20% lies in the top ten. Sequencing used CD4+ T cells from blood, cultured in vitro. The chain joins TRBV20-1 to TRBJ1-1; possibly TRBD1 for D (6 bases). This clonotype originated in a human donor who had recovered from COVID-19. CDR3 region: CSAKTDRNTEAFF. The DNA for the CDR3 is TGCAGTGCTAAGACGGACAGGAACACTGAAGCTTTCTTT.